One sample yielded the 20 T cell receptor beta chains listed below, sequenced in a study of shared clonotypes between healthy human individuals. Naive-designated CD8 cells lacked CD45RO, were positively enriched for CCR7, and omitted terminally differentiated effector memory CD45RA+ cells. The method was immunoSEQ multiplex PCR; TCRdb's version includes in-frame clones alone and lacks a portion of them. This table has roughly 770,000 clones, about 96% appearing once. The source material was naive CD8+ T cells sorted from blood. These receptors came from a man aged 25 to 40 in good health.

This chain links TRBV27 with TRBJ2-7; D may be TRBD2 (6 bases). CDR3 length equals 14 residues. V lost 3 bases, J lost 1 base, and 10 bases lay in between. CDR1 MNHEY and CDR2 SMNVEV come from the germline V gene (reference sequence). The chain's CDR3 is CASSFTGESYEQYF. The CDR3 DNA reads TGTGCCAGCAGTTTTACGGGGGAATCCTACGAGCAGTACTTC.

Remarks on this clone: Additional DNA sequences in this sample encode the identical CDR3. The gene calls are TRBV7-8 and TRBJ2-7; D is undetermined. Looked up from germline, CDR1 is SGHVS and CDR2 is FQNEAQ. This CDR3 has 14 amino acids. The ends were cut back, 1 base at V and 0 bases at J, with 7 bases in the middle. The CDR3 DNA is TGTGCCAGCAGCTTAGTTGGCAGCTCCTACGAGCAGTACTTC. Encoded protein: CASSLVGSSYEQYF.

The V gene is TRBV11-3, the J gene TRBJ1-4; possible D gene TRBD1, 6 bases. The CDR3 is 15 residues long. Trimming removed 5 bases from V and 7 bases from J, with 17 bases in between. Germline lookup yields CDR1 SGHNT and CDR2 YENEEA. The CDR3 is CASSAGTWVSEKLFF. DNA of the CDR3: TGTGCCAGCAGCGCCGGGACATGGGTTAGTGAAAAACTGTTTTTT.

This rearrangement joins TRBV15 to TRBJ1-1; TRBD1 might be the D (6 bases). V lost 9 bases and J 2 bases, leaving 16 bases between the germline ends. Germline-derived CDR1 and CDR2 are LNHNV and YYDKDF (reference sequence). CDR3 length equals 14 residues. The chain's CDR3 is CATVADRFNTEAFF. CDR3 coding DNA: TGTGCCACAGTTGCGGACAGATTTAACACTGAAGCTTTCTTT.

The chain links TRBV18 to TRBJ2-1; maybe TRBD1 (6 bases). This CDR3 region has 15 residues. With 2 bases removed from V and 2 bases from J, the gap between germline ends came to 10 bases. In germline, CDR1 is KGHSH, CDR2 LQKENI. The CDR3 nucleotides are TGTGCCAGCTCACCATGGGACACTACCTACAATGAGCAGTTCTTC. Residues: CASSPWDTTYNEQFF.

This CDR3 reads CASSSTFGPYYEQYF. The CDR3 nucleotides read TGTGCCAGCAGCTCTACCTTCGGACCTTACTACGAGCAGTACTTC. The V gene is TRBV7-9, the J gene TRBJ2-7; D is undetermined. Between the trimmed V and J ends, which lost 4 bases and 3 bases, there was a span of 16 bases. Germline CDR1 SEHNR, CDR2 FQNEAQ (reference sequence). CDR3 length equals 15 residues.

The chain carries TRBV19 and TRBJ2-7; D gene ambiguous. The CDR3 totals 15 residues. Per the germline V gene, CDR1 is LNHDA and CDR2 is SQIVND (reference sequence). V dropped 5 bases and J dropped 0 bases, with 14 bases sitting between them. CDR3 bases: TGTGCCAGTAGTCCCTCCTATAGGAGCTCCTACGAGCAGTACTTC. Its protein is CASSPSYRSSYEQYF. The entire variable domain, with the rest obtained from reference TRBV19 and TRBJ2-7, is as follows: DGGITQSPKYLFRKEGQNVTLSCEQNLNHDAMYWYRQDPGQGLRLIYYSQIVNDFQKGDIAEGYSVSREKKESFPLTVTSAQKNPTAFYLCASSPSYRSSYEQYFGPGTRLTVT.

A note on this clone: Other nucleotide sequences in the sample specify the same CDR3. In DNA form, the CDR3 reads TGTGCCAGCAGTTTAGAAGAGGGCAATCAGCCCCAGCATTTT. It specifies CASSLEEGNQPQHF. The chain has TRBV28 and TRBJ1-5; D gene ambiguous. In germline, CDR1 is MDHEN, CDR2 SYDVKM. Trimming stripped 2 bases from V and 2 bases from J, with 7 bases between. CDR3 length: 14 residues.

The rearrangement joins TRBV9 to TRBJ2-2; the D gene is possibly TRBD2 (5 bases). The CDR3 contains 15 residues. The germline V and J ends were trimmed by 0 bases and 4 bases, with 10 bases remaining between them. Germline V CDR1 and CDR2: SGDLS, YYNGEE. This CDR3 reads CASSVVNAGTGELFF. DNA for the CDR3: TGTGCCAGCAGCGTAGTGAACGCGGGCACCGGGGAGCTGTTTTTT.

The chain joins TRBV27 to TRBJ1-1; D is unclear. Germline loops: CDR1 MNHEY, CDR2 SMNVEV (reference sequence). The CDR3 loop spans 13 amino acids. V dropped 8 bases and J dropped 1 base, with 11 bases sitting between them. Written as DNA, the CDR3 is TGTGCCAGCCGGTTCCAAGGGAACACTGAAGCTTTCTTT. As protein: CASRFQGNTEAFF.

The V and J genes are TRBV29-1 and TRBJ2-7; 9 positions match TRBD2. This CDR3 region has 15 residues. Germline CDR1 and CDR2: SQVTM and ANQGSEA. V was pared by 5 bases and J by 3 bases, with 11 bases of the junction left unmatched. The CDR3 nucleotides read TGCAGCGTTATGGGAACTAGCGGGTTTTACTACGAGCAGTACTTC. Encoded protein: CSVMGTSGFYYEQYF.

This clone was detected once. The gene calls are TRBV11-2 and TRBJ2-7; D assignment may be TRBD1 or TRBD2 (5 bases each). Germline V lookup: CDR1 SGHAT, CDR2 FQNNGV. This CDR3 region has 16 residues. V gave up 5 bases and J gave up 3 bases, with 20 bases separating them. The CDR3 nucleotides read TGTGCCAGCAGCCCGGCGGGTCTTAAGGGGCTCTACGAGCAGTACTTC. Protein: CASSPAGLKGLYEQYF.

V usage is TRBV13 and J usage is TRBJ1-4; D ambiguous. V lost 4 bases and J lost 0, with 6 bases in between. From germline, CDR1 is PRHDT and CDR2 FYEKMQ (reference sequence). The CDR3 contains 14 residues. As DNA, the CDR3 is TGTGCCAGCAGCTCAATATCAACTAATGAAAAACTGTTTTTT. It specifies CASSSISTNEKLFF.

The rearrangement joins TRBV27 to TRBJ2-7, with TRBD1 matching over 8 bases. The V gene's germline CDR1 is MNHEY and CDR2 SMNVEV (reference sequence). The CDR3 is made up of 15 amino acids. Trimming at V came to 3 bases and at J to 5 bases, leaving 9 bases not matched to a gene. The CDR3 is CASSFDRGDTHEQYF. The CDR3 DNA reads as TGTGCCAGCAGTTTTGACAGGGGCGACACCCACGAGCAGTACTTC.

This rearrangement joins TRBV7-6 to TRBJ2-7, with 8 positions matching TRBD1. The junction had 11 bases not matched to a gene; V was cut back by 4 bases and J by 6 bases. Germline-derived CDR1 and CDR2 are SGHVS and FNYEAQ. CDR3 length equals 15 residues. CDR3 sequence (DNA): TGTGCCAGCAGCTCACCATGGGACAGGTTAAGCGAGCAGTACTTC. Encoded protein: CASSSPWDRLSEQYF.

The V gene is TRBV18, the J gene TRBJ1-5; D uncertain. CDR1 and CDR2 (germline): KGHSH, LQKENI. Deletions cut 1 base from V and 2 bases from J, with 24 bases between. CDR3 length: 20 amino acids. In nucleotides, the CDR3 is TGTGCCAGCTCACCACGAGAATCTTGGCAGGCGGGCGGTGGCAATCAGCCCCAGCATTTT. Translating it yields CASSPRESWQAGGGNQPQHF. Complete variable domain (other parts from reference TRBV18 and TRBJ1-5): NAGVMQNPRHLVRRRGQEARLRCSPMKGHSHVYWYRQLPEEGLKFMVYLQKENIIDESGMPKERFSAEFPKEGPSILRIQQVVRGDSAAYFCASSPRESWQAGGGNQPQHFGDGTRLSIL.

V and J are TRBV29-1 and TRBJ2-5, with TRBD2 identical over 8 bases. Trimming removed 2 bases from V and 5 bases from J; junction bases left unmatched: 7. CDR3 length equals 14 residues. Looked up from germline, CDR1 is SQVTM and CDR2 is ANQGSEA. This CDR3 reads CSVEKRESLETQYF. The CDR3 DNA follows: TGCAGCGTTGAAAAGCGGGAGAGTTTGGAGACCCAGTACTTC. Together with reference TRBV29-1 and TRBJ2-5, the CDR3 gives the full variable domain: SAVISQKPSRDICQRGTSLTIQCQVDSQVTMMFWYRQQPGQSLTLIATANQGSEATYESGFVIDKFPISRPNLTFSTLTVSNMSPEDSSIYLCSVEKRESLETQYFGPGTRLLVL.

The CDR3: CASSQDQREGYEQYF. For the CDR3, the DNA is TGCGCCAGCAGCCAAGATCAGAGAGAGGGGTACGAGCAGTACTTC. The V call is TRBV4-1, the J call TRBJ2-7; either TRBD1 or TRBD2 may fit D (5 bases each). V was pared by 0 bases and J by 4 bases, with 13 bases between. The germline V gene has CDR1 MGHRA and CDR2 YSYEKL. The CDR3 loop spans 15 amino acids.

The V call is TRBV5-8, the J call TRBJ1-1; 10 nucleotides align to TRBD1. The CDR3 runs 17 residues. V shed 3 bases, J shed 3 bases, and the junction held 11 bases outside the gene matches. Germline V gene data show CDR1 as SGHTS and CDR2 as YDEGEE. The CDR3 DNA is TGTGCCAGCAGCTGGCGGGACAGGGGAAGGATAGACACTGAAGCTTTCTTT. Protein product: CASSWRDRGRIDTEAFF.

The V and J genes are TRBV2 and TRBJ1-1; D is possibly TRBD1 (6 bases). Germline values: CDR1 SNHLY, CDR2 FYNNEI. This CDR3 comprises 14 residues. The V gene lost 8 bases and the J gene lost 3 bases, with 16 bases spanning the gap. This CDR3 reads CASGVSSGDTEAFF. For the CDR3, the DNA is TGTGCCAGCGGTGTGTCGTCAGGGGACACTGAAGCTTTCTTT.